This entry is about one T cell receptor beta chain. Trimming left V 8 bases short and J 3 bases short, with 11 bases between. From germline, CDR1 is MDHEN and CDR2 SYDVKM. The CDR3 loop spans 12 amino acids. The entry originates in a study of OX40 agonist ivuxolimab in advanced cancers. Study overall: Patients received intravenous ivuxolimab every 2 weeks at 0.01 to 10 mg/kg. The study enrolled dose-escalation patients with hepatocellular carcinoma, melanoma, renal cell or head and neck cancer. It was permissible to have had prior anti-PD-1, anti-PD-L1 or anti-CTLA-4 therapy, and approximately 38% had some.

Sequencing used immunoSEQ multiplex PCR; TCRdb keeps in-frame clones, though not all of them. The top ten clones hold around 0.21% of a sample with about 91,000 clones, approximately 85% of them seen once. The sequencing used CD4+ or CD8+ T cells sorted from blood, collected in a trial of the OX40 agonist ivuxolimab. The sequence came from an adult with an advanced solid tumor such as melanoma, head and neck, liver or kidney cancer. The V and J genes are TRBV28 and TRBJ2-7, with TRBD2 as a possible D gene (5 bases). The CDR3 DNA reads TGTGCCAGCGGGAGTCGAAGCTACGAGCAGTACTTC. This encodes CASGSRSYEQYF.